This is a list of T cell receptor beta chains from one sample in a study of response to subunit inactivated influenza vaccine. Using its own MiXCR run on the RT-PCR reads, TCRdb lists one record per CDR3 protein. The sample contains approximately 160,000 distinct CDR3 sequences, around a tenth of which appear only once. The source was CD8+ T cells sorted from PBMCs, collected 23 months after vaccination. Receptor source: a man aged 50 to 69 who received an inactivated influenza vaccine. CDR3s leave out the opening cysteine and the closing phenylalanine or tryptophan.

v_call cdr3_aa
TRBV14 ASSQGTGKAYEQY
TRBV12-3/TRBV12-4 ASSGSGNNYEQY
TRBV29-1 SVEVTGAYNEQF
TRBV28 ASGGGPRETQY
TRBV19 ASSDGWGETQY
TRBV4-2 ASSQPGGATEAF
TRBV11-2 ASSLDHFSLSTDTQY
TRBV7-9 ASSSTYRDRGPNEQF
TRBV2 ASSESAPWELGDTQY
TRBV10-2 ASSERGSGDSGANVLT
TRBV7-2 ASSSGASGVWGYGYT
TRBV28 ASSAPTRPTDTQY
TRBV4-1 ASSPALGGEQY
TRBV29-1 SALHPDRSNYGYT
TRBV6-2/TRBV6-3 ASSLTSGYANTGELF
TRBV12-3/TRBV12-4 ASSFREGSKETQY
TRBV29-1 SVSGGDLPNTEAF